Presented here are 5 T cell receptor beta chains from one specimen sequenced in a study of T cells in Graves' hyperthyroidism and ophthalmopathy. Using RNA transcripts as the source, TCR beta CDR3 regions were amplified. In the first-round RT-PCR of the TCR CDR3, the HTBI primer set was used. TCRdb fed the multiplex PCR reads into MiXCR, producing one record per CDR3 protein. The table shows some 580,000 distinct CDR3 sequences, with around 15% occurring only once. Sequenced: blood. These receptors all come from a woman aged 40 to 49 with Graves' ophthalmopathy.

In this sample, this clonotype turned up many times. The gene calls are TRBV5-1 and TRBJ2-7; TRBD1 matches at 9 bases. V gave up 4 bases and J gave up 5 bases; unmatched junction bases: 7. Germline CDR1 SGHRS, CDR2 YFSETQ. The length of the CDR3 is 14 residues. CDR3 loop: CASSLEGQGNEQYF. CDR3 nucleotide sequence: TGCGCCAGCAGCCTGGAGGGACAGGGAAACGAGCAGTACTTC.

This clonotype was observed a few times. The junction shows a germline mismatch at one end, possibly a read error. The chain recombines TRBV5-1 with TRBJ1-2, with no clear D. The length of the CDR3 is 14 residues. CDR1 is SGHRS, CDR2 YFSETQ, per germline. The CDR3: CASSASPDPIGYTF. The CDR3 nucleotides are TGTGCCAGCAGCGCCAGTCCCGACCCCATTGGCTACACCTTC.

This rearrangement joins TRBV6-1 to TRBJ2-3, with 9 bases aligning to TRBD2. Trimming removed 6 bases from V and 6 bases from J; junction bases left unmatched: 13. From germline, CDR1 is MNHNS and CDR2 SASEGT. The CDR3 totals 16 residues. CDR3 loop: CASRGASGVSSDTQYF. CDR3 DNA sequence: TGTGCCAGCAGGGGGGCTAGCGGGGTGAGTTCGGATACGCAGTATTTT.

CDR3 protein: CAISEARGGSSTGDEQFF. The CDR3 nucleotides read TGTGCCATCAGTGAAGCTCGAGGGGGGTCGTCGACCGGGGATGAGCAGTTCTTC. The chain combines TRBV10-3 with TRBJ2-1; D could derive from TRBD1 or TRBD2 (6 bases each). Germline V gene sequence: CDR1 ENHRY, CDR2 SYGVKD. Between the trimmed V and J ends, which lost 3 bases and 8 bases, there was a span of 26 bases. The CDR3 extends over 18 amino acids.

This clonotype has more than one count but fewer than ten. The CDR3 DNA follows: TGTGCCAGCAGGTACCGGGGAGGGCCTCGGGATGAGCAGTTCTTC. Encoded protein: CASRYRGGPRDEQFF. The chain employs TRBV6-2 or TRBV6-3 and TRBJ2-1; 7 bases line up with TRBD2. Germline-derived CDR1 and CDR2 are MNHEY and SVGEGT. Trimming took 6 bases from V and 8 from J; bases not matched to a gene: 13. This CDR3 has 15 residues.